This TCR beta chain comes out of a study of T cell changes during pregnancy in multiple sclerosis. Profiled with immunoSEQ multiplex PCR; TCRdb holds only in-frame clones, not every one. Of under 110,000 clones listed, 91% were seen once; the top ten hold 2.5% to 3.5%. Here the sequenced sample was peripheral blood, taken in the second trimester of pregnancy. This receptor was obtained from a female donor with multiple sclerosis, enrolled in a pregnancy study.

This chain's CDR3 is CASSPRKGQGANEQYF. In nucleotides, the CDR3 is TGTGCCAGCAGTCCACGTAAGGGACAGGGGGCCAACGAGCAGTACTTC. The genes are TRBV28 and TRBJ2-7, with 12 bases that match TRBD1. The CDR3 length is 16 residues. The germline CDR1 and CDR2 sequences are MDHEN and SYDVKM. J was trimmed by 5 bases and V by 5 bases; bases with no gene match: 10.